Listed below are T cell receptor beta chains from one sample, sequenced in a study of patients and donors after allogeneic stem cell transplantation. TCRdb re-analysed the RT-PCR reads in MiXCR, keeping a single row per CDR3 protein. The sample carries some 200,000 distinct CDR3 sequences, less than 45% recorded once. The sequenced material came from blood, either unsorted or a sorted T cell fraction (not recorded which). These receptors all come from a human donor who was either an allogeneic HSCT recipient or a stem cell or donor lymphocyte infusion donor (not recorded which). It is not recorded whose cells these are; they may come from a transplant donor. CDR3s include the opening cysteine and the closing phenylalanine or tryptophan. Fields, in order: J gene, clone size, D gene, V gene, CDR3 protein, CDR3 DNA. The D gene is left open where the match is weak. Expanded clones are given a class, and other clones once, few, many or no size at all.

TRBJ1-2 NA NA TRBV27 CASSPGYGYTF TGTGCCAGCAGTCCCGGTTATGGCTACACCTTC
TRBJ1-5 NA NA TRBV28 CASSPASGSNQPQHF TGTGCCAGCAGCCCCGCCTCCGGTAGCAATCAGCCCCAGCATTTT
TRBJ2-7 NA TRBD2 TRBV20-1 CSARGSGGSSYEQYF TGCAGTGCTAGAGGGAGCGGGGGAAGCTCCTACGAGCAGTACTTC
TRBJ2-6 NA TRBD2 TRBV5-1 CASSFGLAGLAGANVLTF TGCGCCAGCAGCTTCGGGCTAGCGGGATTAGCTGGGGCCAACGTCCTGACTTTC
TRBJ2-1 NA TRBD2 TRBV5-6 CASSWRTSGIVGNEQFF TGTGCCAGCAGCTGGAGGACTAGCGGGATTGTAGGCAATGAGCAGTTCTTC
TRBJ1-1 NA NA TRBV25-1 CASSVLGSLSDTEAFF TGTGCCAGCAGTGTCCTCGGATCCCTCTCGGACACTGAAGCTTTCTTT
TRBJ2-3 NA TRBD1 TRBV7-8 CASSLSGTGLSTTTDTQYF TGTGCCAGCAGCTTATCCGGGACAGGGTTATCCACCACCACAGATACGCAGTATTTT
TRBJ1-1 few NA TRBV12-3/TRBV12-4 CASSRPWKGGDTEAFF TGTGCCAGCAGCCGCCCGTGGAAGGGGGGTGACACTGAAGCTTTCTTT
TRBJ1-2 NA TRBD1 TRBV9 CASSGATNSDRDYYGYTF TGTGCCAGCAGCGGTGCGACCAATTCCGACAGGGACTACTATGGCTACACCTTC
TRBJ2-7 NA TRBD2 TRBV2 CASSQSRLAGDAVEQYF TGTGCCAGCAGCCAATCCCGACTAGCGGGCGACGCTGTCGAGCAGTACTTC
TRBJ2-1 NA TRBD2 TRBV29-1 CSVPGTTLYNEQFF TGCAGCGTACCCGGGACTACTCTCTACAATGAGCAGTTCTTC
TRBJ1-1 NA TRBD1 TRBV5-1 CASSFTGDTEAFF TGCGCCAGCAGCTTTACAGGGGACACTGAAGCTTTCTTT
TRBJ2-2 few NA TRBV7-9 CASTSGELFF TGTGCCAGCACGTCCGGGGAGCTGTTTTTT
TRBJ2-7 NA NA TRBV5-4 CASSFERFYEQHF TGTGCCAGCAGCTTTGAAAGGTTCTACGAGCAGCACTTC
TRBJ1-1 NA NA TRBV20-1 CSASVAAEAFF TGCAGTGCTAGCGTGGCAGCTGAAGCTTTCTTT
TRBJ2-7 NA NA TRBV6-2/TRBV6-3 CASSAIVGSSYEQYF TGTGCCAGCAGCGCTATAGTGGGAAGCTCCTACGAGCAGTACTTC
TRBJ2-2 NA TRBD2 TRBV7-2 CASSLRSGSFPGELFF TGTGCCAGCAGCCTGCGAAGCGGGAGTTTTCCCGGGGAGCTGTTTTTT
TRBJ1-1 NA NA TRBV5-1 CASSPAGTPNTEAFF TGCGCCAGCAGCCCGGCCGGGACGCCGAACACTGAAGCTTTCTTT
TRBJ2-5 NA TRBD1 TRBV25-1 CASSDARGLETQYF TGTGCCAGCAGTGATGCCAGGGGGCTGGAGACCCAGTACTTC
TRBJ2-1 few TRBD2 TRBV7-8 CASSQPREYPYNEQFF TGTGCCAGCAGCCAGCCGCGGGAGTACCCGTACAATGAGCAGTTCTTC
TRBJ1-2 few NA TRBV10-3 CAISEPGQLHPNYGYTF TGTGCCATCAGTGAGCCCGGACAGCTACATCCTAACTATGGCTACACCTTC
TRBJ2-3 NA NA TRBV2 CASRPGGADTQYF TGTGCCAGCCGCCCGGGGGGCGCAGATACGCAGTATTTT